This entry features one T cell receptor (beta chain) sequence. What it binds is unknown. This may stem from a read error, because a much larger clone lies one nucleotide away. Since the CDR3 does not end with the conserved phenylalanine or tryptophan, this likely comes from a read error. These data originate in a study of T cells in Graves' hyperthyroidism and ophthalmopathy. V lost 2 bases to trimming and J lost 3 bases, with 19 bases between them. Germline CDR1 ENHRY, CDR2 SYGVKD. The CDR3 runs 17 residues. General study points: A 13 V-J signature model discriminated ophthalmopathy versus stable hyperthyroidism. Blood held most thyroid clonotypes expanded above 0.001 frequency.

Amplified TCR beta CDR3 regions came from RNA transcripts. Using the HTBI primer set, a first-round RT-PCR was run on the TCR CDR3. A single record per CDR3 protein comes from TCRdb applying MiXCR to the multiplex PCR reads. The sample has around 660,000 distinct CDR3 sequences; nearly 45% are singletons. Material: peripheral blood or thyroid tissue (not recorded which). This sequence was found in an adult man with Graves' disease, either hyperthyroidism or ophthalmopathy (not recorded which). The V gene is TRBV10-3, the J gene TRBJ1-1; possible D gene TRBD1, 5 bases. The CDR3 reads CAISEKVQGVLYTEAFS. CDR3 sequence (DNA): TGTGCCATCAGTGAGAAGGTACAAGGGGTTTTGTACACTGAAGCTTTCTCT.